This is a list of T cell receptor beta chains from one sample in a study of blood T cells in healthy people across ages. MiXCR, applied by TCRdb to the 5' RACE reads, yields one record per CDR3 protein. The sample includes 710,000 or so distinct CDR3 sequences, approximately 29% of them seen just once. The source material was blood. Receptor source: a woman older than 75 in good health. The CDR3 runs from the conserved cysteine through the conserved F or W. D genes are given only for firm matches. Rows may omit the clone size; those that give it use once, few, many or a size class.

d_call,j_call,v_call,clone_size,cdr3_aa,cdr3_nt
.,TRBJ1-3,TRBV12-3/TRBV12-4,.,CASDTGSGNTIYF,TGTGCCAGCGATACAGGCTCTGGAAACACCATATATTTT
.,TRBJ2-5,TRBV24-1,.,CATSALGPVAETQYF,TGTGCCACCAGTGCCTTAGGGCCGGTGGCAGAGACCCAGTACTTC
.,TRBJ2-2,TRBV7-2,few,CASSLKRGDTGELFF,TGTGCCAGCAGCTTAAAAAGGGGGGACACCGGGGAGCTGTTTTTT
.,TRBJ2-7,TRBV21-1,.,CASSNRGPSSYEQYF,TGTGCCAGCAGCAATCGAGGGCCTAGCTCCTACGAGCAGTACTTC
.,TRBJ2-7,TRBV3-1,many,CASSQDPGSFSYEQYF,TGTGCCAGCAGCCAAGATCCGGGCTCCTTCTCCTACGAGCAGTACTTC
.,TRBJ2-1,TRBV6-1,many,CASSALRDEQFF,TGTGCCAGCAGTGCCCTCCGGGATGAGCAGTTCTTC
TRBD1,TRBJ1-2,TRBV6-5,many,CASSSTGEGYTF,TGTGCCAGCAGTTCCACAGGGGAGGGCTACACCTTC
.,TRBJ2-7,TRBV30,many,CAWRGGVGASGKQYF,TGTGCCTGGAGGGGGGGTGTGGGAGCTTCGGGGAAGCAGTACTTC
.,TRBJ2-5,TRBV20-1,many,CSAGPTEQETQYF,TGCAGTGCCGGGCCGACAGAACAAGAGACCCAGTACTTC
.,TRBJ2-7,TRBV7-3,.,CASSLRGAGHEQYF,TGTGCCAGCAGCTTACGGGGGGCCGGCCACGAGCAGTACTTC
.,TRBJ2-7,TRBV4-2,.,CAISELGRGEQYF,TGTGCCATCAGTGAGTTAGGTAGGGGCGAGCAGTACTTC
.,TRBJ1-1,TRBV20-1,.,CSANHLEVAFF,TGCAGTGCCAACCATCTAGAAGTCGCTTTCTTT
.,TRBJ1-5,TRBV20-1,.,CSARLGAYSNQPQHF,TGCAGTGCTAGATTGGGAGCGTATAGCAATCAGCCCCAGCATTTT
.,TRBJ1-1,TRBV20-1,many,CSARARAEAFF,TGCAGTGCTAGAGCACGTGCTGAAGCTTTCTTT
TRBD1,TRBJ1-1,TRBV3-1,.,CASSRTGGRNTEAFF,TGTGCCAGCAGTCGGACAGGGGGCCGGAACACTGAAGCTTTCTTT
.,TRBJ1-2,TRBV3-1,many,CASSIGTYYGYTF,TGTGCCAGCAGCATAGGGACGTACTATGGCTACACCTTC
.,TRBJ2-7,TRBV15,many,CATSREGGEFYEQYF,TGTGCCACCAGCAGAGAGGGGGGAGAGTTCTACGAGCAGTACTTC
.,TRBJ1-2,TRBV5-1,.,CASRLWGGPGYGYTF,TGCGCCAGCAGGCTCTGGGGGGGACCCGGCTATGGCTACACCTTC
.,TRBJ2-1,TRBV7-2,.,CAILTAGAESSYNEQFF,TGTGCCATCTTAACCGCGGGGGCCGAAAGCTCCTACAATGAGCAGTTCTTC
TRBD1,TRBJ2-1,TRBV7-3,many,CASSLNRGAYNEQFF,TGTGCCAGCAGCTTAAACAGGGGGGCCTACAATGAGCAGTTCTTC
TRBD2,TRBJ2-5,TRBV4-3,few,CASSLTSGRGETQYF,TGCGCCAGCAGCCTGACTAGCGGGAGAGGAGAGACCCAGTACTTC
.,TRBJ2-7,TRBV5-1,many,CASSLATGTSTYEQYF,TGCGCCAGCAGCTTGGCTACCGGGACAAGCACCTACGAGCAGTACTTC
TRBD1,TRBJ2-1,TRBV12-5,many,CASGPGQGYNEQFF,TGTGCTAGTGGTCCGGGACAGGGGTACAATGAGCAGTTCTTC
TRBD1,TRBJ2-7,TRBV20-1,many,CSAGDRGLYEQYF,TGCAGTGCTGGGGACAGGGGGCTTTACGAGCAGTACTTC
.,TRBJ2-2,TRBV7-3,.,CASSLDNGELFF,TGTGCCAGCAGCTTAGATAACGGGGAGCTGTTTTTT
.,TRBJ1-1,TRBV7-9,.,CASSRGPPGGLNTEAFF,TGTGCCAGCAGCCGGGGACCCCCCGGGGGGCTGAACACTGAAGCTTTCTTT
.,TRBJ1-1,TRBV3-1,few,CASSQGWGNAEAFF,TGTGCCAGCAGCCAAGGGTGGGGGAACGCTGAAGCTTTCTTT
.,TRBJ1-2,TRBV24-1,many,CATSDWGRTYGYTF,TGTGCCACCAGTGATTGGGGACGGACCTATGGCTACACCTTC
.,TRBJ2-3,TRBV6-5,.,CASSIQLASTDTQYF,TGTGCCAGCAGTATTCAACTAGCTTCCACAGATACGCAGTATTTT
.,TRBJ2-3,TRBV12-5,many,CASGLWFDTQYF,TGTGCTAGTGGTTTGTGGTTCGATACGCAGTATTTT
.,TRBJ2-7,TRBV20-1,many,CSARDPGGTGEQYF,TGCAGTGCTAGAGATCCTGGGGGTACGGGCGAGCAGTACTTC